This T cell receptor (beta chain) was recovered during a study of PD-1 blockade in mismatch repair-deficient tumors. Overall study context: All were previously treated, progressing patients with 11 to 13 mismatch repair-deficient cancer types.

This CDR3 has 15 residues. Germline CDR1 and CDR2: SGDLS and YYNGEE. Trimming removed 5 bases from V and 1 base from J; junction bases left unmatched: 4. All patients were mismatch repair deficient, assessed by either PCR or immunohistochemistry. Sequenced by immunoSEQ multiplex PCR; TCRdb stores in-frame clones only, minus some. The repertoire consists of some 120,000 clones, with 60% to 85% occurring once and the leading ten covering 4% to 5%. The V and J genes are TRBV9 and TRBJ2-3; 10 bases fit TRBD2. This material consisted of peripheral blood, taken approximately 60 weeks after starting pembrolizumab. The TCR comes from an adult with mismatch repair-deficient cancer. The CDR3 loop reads CASRASGSGTDTQYF. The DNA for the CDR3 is TGTGCCAGCAGGGCTAGCGGGAGCGGCACAGATACGCAGTATTTT.